This T cell receptor beta chain emerged from a study of technical replicates of blood from four donors. The method was immunoSEQ multiplex PCR; TCRdb's version includes in-frame clones alone and lacks a portion of them. The data hold tens of thousands of clones, with about 96% observed a single time. There are 14 residues in the CDR3. V lost 5 bases to trimming and J lost 2 bases, with 12 bases between them. From germline, CDR1 is MDHEN and CDR2 SYDVKM. This receptor was identified in a human donor in good health. The sequenced sample was T cells isolated from PBMCs. The rearrangement uses TRBV28 and TRBJ1-2; D ambiguous. The CDR3 region has the DNA TGTGCCAGCAGTAGCCCTCCTCGCAACTATGGCTACACCTTC. Translation gives CASSSPPRNYGYTF.